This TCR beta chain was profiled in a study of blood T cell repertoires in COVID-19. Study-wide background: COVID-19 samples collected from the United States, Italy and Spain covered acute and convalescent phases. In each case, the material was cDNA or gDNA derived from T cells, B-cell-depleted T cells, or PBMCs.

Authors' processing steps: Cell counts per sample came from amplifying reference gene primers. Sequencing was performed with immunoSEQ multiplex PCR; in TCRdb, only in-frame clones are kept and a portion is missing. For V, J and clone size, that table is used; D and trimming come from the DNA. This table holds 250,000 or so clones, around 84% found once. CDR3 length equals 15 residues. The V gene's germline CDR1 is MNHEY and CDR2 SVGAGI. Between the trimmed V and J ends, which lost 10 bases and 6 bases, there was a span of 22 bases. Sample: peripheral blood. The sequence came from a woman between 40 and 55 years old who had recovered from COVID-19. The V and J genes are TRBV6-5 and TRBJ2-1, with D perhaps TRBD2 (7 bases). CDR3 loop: CATRRPRGAANEQFF. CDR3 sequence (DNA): TGTGCCACCAGAAGACCCCGGGGGGCTGCCAATGAGCAGTTCTTC.